One and the same sample provided the 20 T cell receptor beta chains below, sequenced in a study of Ad26.COV2.S vaccination and SARS-CoV-2 variants. The treatment: roughly 18 received Ad26.COV2.S at low or high dose, single or two shots; several received placebo; per-sample allocation not given. Each sample was drawn 63 days after the first injection (of vaccine or placebo). Libraries were prepared by immunoSEQ multiplex PCR; TCRdb keeps only in-frame clonotypes and omits some of them. The sample has roughly 500,000 clones, roughly nine tenths seen once; the top ten hold about 13%. The input for sequencing was peripheral blood, taken in a trial of Ad26.COV2.S vaccine versus placebo. These receptors came from a person between 18 and 65 years old who received the Ad26.COV2.S COVID-19 vaccine or a placebo.

The CDR3 sequence is CASSQVLGETQYF. CDR3 in DNA: TGTGCCAGCAGCCAAGTCCTGGGGGAGACCCAGTACTTC. The chain is built from TRBV4-2 and TRBJ2-5; no clear D. Trimming removed 1 base at V and 5 bases at J, with 8 bases between. Germline CDR1 and CDR2: LGHNA and YNFKEQ. The CDR3 loop spans 13 amino acids.

The rearrangement uses TRBV28 and TRBJ1-6, with D possibly matching TRBD1 (5 bases). Germline V lookup: CDR1 MDHEN, CDR2 SYDVKM. V lost 8 bases, J lost 9 bases, and 17 bases lay in between. CDR3 size: 14 residues. The CDR3: CASEGFAAGSPLHF. CDR3 in DNA: TGTGCCAGCGAGGGGTTCGCGGCGGGTTCACCCCTCCACTTT.

V and J are TRBV25-1 and TRBJ1-6; a possible D gene is TRBD1 (5 bases). Germline loops: CDR1 MGHDK, CDR2 SYGVNS. The V and J ends lost 4 bases and 10 bases respectively, with 17 bases between them. This CDR3 region has 15 residues. The chain's CDR3 is CASSGRVVVGSPLHF. CDR3 bases: TGTGCCAGCAGTGGCAGGGTGGTAGTGGGGTCACCCCTCCACTTT.

The V gene is TRBV30, the J gene TRBJ2-1; 10 positions agree with TRBD2. CDR3 length equals 15 residues. CDR1 and CDR2 from the germline V gene are GTSNPN and SVGIG (reference sequence). V trimming: 4 bases; J trimming: 3 bases; junction bases outside the gene matches: 6. The CDR3 here is CAWTSGSFRYNEQFF. CDR3 sequence (DNA): TGTGCCTGGACTAGCGGGAGTTTTCGCTACAATGAGCAGTTCTTC.

This clone was counted only a few times. V is TRBV5-1 and J is TRBJ1-1, with a weak D call TRBD1 (5 bases). There are 12 residues in the CDR3. CDR1 is SGHRS, CDR2 YFSETQ, per germline. V was pared by 4 bases and J by 10 bases, with 14 bases between. DNA of the CDR3: TGCGCCAGCAGCCGGGAAGGGGAGAGAGCTTTCTTT. It specifies CASSREGERAFF.

The chain recombines TRBV5-6 with TRBJ1-5; D is unclear. This CDR3 is 12 amino acids long. The V gene's germline CDR1 is SGHDT and CDR2 YYEEEE. V lost 4 bases and J 5 bases, leaving 7 bases between the germline ends. CDR3 region: CASSSNDQPQHF. DNA of the CDR3: TGTGCCAGCAGCAGCAATGATCAGCCCCAGCATTTT.

This clone has a handful of counts. Different DNA sequences within this sample yield the same CDR3. The chain is built from TRBV12-3 or TRBV12-4 and TRBJ2-1; D ambiguous. The V end was cut by 2 bases, the J end by 4 bases, with 6 bases between. The CDR3 covers 13 residues. In nucleotides, the CDR3 is TGTGCCAGCAGTTTATCAGGTTACAATGAGCAGTTCTTC. Its protein product is CASSLSGYNEQFF.

This chain joins TRBV5-1 and TRBJ2-1, with TRBD2 matching over 9 bases. The CDR3 covers 14 residues. The germline CDR1 and CDR2 sequences are SGHRS and YFSETQ. With V trimmed by 4 bases and J by 12 bases, 11 bases remained unmatched. The CDR3 region is CASSIAGVTDGQFF. CDR3 DNA sequence: TGCGCCAGCAGCATAGCGGGAGTCACGGACGGGCAGTTCTTC.

V and J are TRBV6-2 or TRBV6-3 and TRBJ2-7; no clear D gene. The CDR3 extends over 14 amino acids. Germline V CDR1 and CDR2: MNHEY, SVGEGT. V gave up 0 bases and J gave up 6 bases, with 12 bases separating them. The CDR3 DNA is TGTGCCAGCAGTTACTCATTCATCGGCGGCGAGCAGTACTTC. It yields the protein CASSYSFIGGEQYF.

The gene calls are TRBV5-1 and TRBJ2-4; D remains unclear. This CDR3 has 15 amino acids. V was clipped by 0 bases and J by 0 bases, with 7 bases between them. Germline CDR1 and CDR2: SGHRS and YFSETQ. In nucleotides, the CDR3 is TGCGCCAGCAGCTTGGAGTGGAGAGCCAAAAACATTCAGTACTTC. This codes for CASSLEWRAKNIQYF.

This sequence joins TRBV28 and TRBJ2-7; perhaps TRBD2 as D (6 bases). Germline lookup yields CDR1 MDHEN and CDR2 SYDVKM. CDR3 size: 18 residues. V was pared by 4 bases and J by 4 bases, with 26 bases between. CDR3 residues: CASSYSNRRQGGGYEQYF. The CDR3 DNA follows: TGTGCCAGCAGTTATTCGAACCGAAGGCAGGGTGGGGGGTACGAGCAGTACTTC.

V is TRBV7-9 and J is TRBJ2-1; D is possibly TRBD1 (5 bases). V gave up 1 base and J gave up 5 bases, with 15 bases separating them. The CDR3 is 16 residues long. CDR1 SEHNR and CDR2 FQNEAQ come from the germline V gene (reference sequence). Here the CDR3 DNA reads TGTGCCAGCAGCTTAGAGCAGGGCGGCCCAAACAATGAGCAGTTCTTC. Its translation: CASSLEQGGPNNEQFF. The full variable domain, completed using reference TRBV7-9 and TRBJ2-1, is DTGVSQNPRHKITKRGQNVTFRCDPISEHNRLYWYRQTLGQGPEFLTYFQNEAQLEKSRLLSDRFSAERPKGSFSTLEIQRTEQGDSAMYLCASSLEQGGPNNEQFFGPGTRLTVL.

V usage is TRBV24-1 and J usage is TRBJ2-2; possibly TRBD1 for D (6 bases). The CDR3 is 14 amino acids. V was pared by 5 bases and J by 3 bases, with 9 bases between. The germline V gene has CDR1 KGHDR and CDR2 SFDVKD. The CDR3 sequence: CATSADSYTGELFF. For the CDR3, the DNA is TGTGCCACCAGTGCGGACAGCTACACCGGGGAGCTGTTTTTT.

The rearrangement uses TRBV15 and TRBJ2-1; possible D gene TRBD2, 6 bases. The CDR3 has 13 amino acids. Germline V gene sequence: CDR1 LNHNV, CDR2 YYDKDF (reference sequence). Trimming took off 0 bases at V and 10 bases at J, with 10 bases between the two ends. The CDR3 sequence is CATSREGGREQFF. CDR3 bases: TGTGCCACCAGCAGAGAGGGAGGCAGGGAGCAGTTCTTC.

The J gene is TRBJ2-7, the V gene TRBV3-1 (or the pseudogene TRBV3-2), with TRBD2 as a possible D gene (6 bases). The CDR3 totals 17 residues. The germline CDR1 and CDR2 sequences are LGHDT and YNNKEL (reference sequence). V gave up 1 base and J gave up 5 bases, with 21 bases separating them. In nucleotides, the CDR3 is TGTGCCAGCAGCCAAGGAAGGAGGGGCCCCACGTCGGACGAGCAGTACTTC. Translating it yields CASSQGRRGPTSDEQYF.

The rearrangement joins TRBV6-6 to TRBJ1-2; 9 nucleotides align to TRBD1. V was pared by 5 bases and J by 1 base, with 11 bases of the junction left unmatched. This CDR3 has 17 amino acids. CDR1 and CDR2 from the germline V gene are MNHNY and SVGAGI (reference sequence). The CDR3 region is CASSRGTGPPFNYGYTF. CDR3 DNA sequence: TGTGCCAGCAGTCGCGGGACAGGGCCCCCATTTAACTATGGCTACACCTTC.

The chain carries TRBV5-6 and TRBJ2-7; D uncertain. The CDR3 is made up of 12 amino acids. Germline CDR1 reads SGHDT; CDR2 reads YYEEEE. V was trimmed by 0 bases and J by 12 bases, leaving 13 bases between them. This chain's CDR3 is CASSLASTGTYF. The CDR3 DNA follows: TGTGCCAGCAGCTTGGCCTCAACCGGCACGTACTTC.

V usage is TRBV7-8 and J usage is TRBJ1-2; 12 positions agree with TRBD1. CDR3 length equals 15 residues. Losses at the gene ends were 7 bases for V and 5 bases for J; bases not matched to a gene: 8. Germline CDR1 is SGHVS and CDR2 is FQNEAQ. CDR3 loop: CASTTGQGARYGYTF. Here the CDR3 DNA reads TGTGCCAGCACCACGGGACAGGGGGCTCGGTATGGCTACACCTTC.

The chain uses TRBV5-1 and TRBJ2-5; 11 positions match TRBD1. This CDR3 contains 16 residues. Germline lookup yields CDR1 SGHRS and CDR2 YFSETQ. The V and J ends lost 0 bases and 2 bases, in that order; junction bases with no gene match: 3. The CDR3 coding sequence is TGCGCCAGCAGCTTGGGGGACAGGGGGTTACAAGAGACCCAGTACTTC. Protein: CASSLGDRGLQETQYF. Based on the CDR3 plus reference TRBV5-1 and TRBJ2-5, the full variable domain is KAGVTQTPRYLIKTRGQQVTLSCSPISGHRSVSWYQQTPGQGLQFLFEYFSETQRNKGNFPGRFSGRQFSNSRSEMNVSTLELGDSALYLCASSLGDRGLQETQYFGPGTRLLVL.

This clone was observed once. V is TRBV18 and J is TRBJ1-2; no firm D call. The CDR3 runs to 13 residues. V shed 0 bases and J shed 2 bases, with 4 bases lying between them. Germline CDR1 reads KGHSH; CDR2 reads LQKENI. As DNA, the CDR3 is TGTGCCAGCTCACCACCGAACAACTATGGCTACACCTTC. Protein product: CASSPPNNYGYTF.